A single sample is the source of the 24 T cell receptor beta chains below, sequenced in a study of T cells in Graves' hyperthyroidism and ophthalmopathy (dated by TCRdb to about 2019). The library was generated by multiplex PCR. The instrument given in TCRdb is Illumina HiSeq 2000. The TCR beta CDR3 regions were amplified from RNA transcripts. For the first round of RT-PCR on the TCR CDR3, the HTBI primer set was used together with the Qiagen OneStep RT-PCR kit. TCRdb ran its own pipeline on the public reads, namely fastp trimming at Q25 and MiXCR clone calling, and kept in-frame beta chains. Every CDR3 protein is listed once, alongside the most common genes and DNA of its rows. The sample table records around 370,000 distinct CDR3 sequences; less than 20% of these occur just once. The ten largest clones take up 35% to 50% of the sample. The sequenced sample consisted of blood. The receptors originated from a young man with Graves' ophthalmopathy.

This sequence joins TRBV7-9 and TRBJ1-5; 10 bases agree with TRBD1. After removal of 5 bases from V and 5 bases from J, the junction contained 6 bases not matched to a gene. This CDR3 spans 15 amino acids. CDR1 SEHNR and CDR2 FQNEAQ come from the germline V gene (reference sequence). The CDR3 region has the DNA TGTGCCAGCAGCCGTTTCGGACAGGGGGATCAGCCCCAGCATTTT. Translating gives CASSRFGQGDQPQHF.

This clonotype was observed many times. This chain joins TRBV20-1 and TRBJ2-3; D may be TRBD1 (6 bases). With 5 bases removed from V and 3 bases from J, the gap between germline ends came to 9 bases. This CDR3 is built from 12 residues. The germline V gene has CDR1 DFQATT and CDR2 SNEGSKA (reference sequence). The CDR3 sequence is CSAPQGTDTQYF. CDR3 in DNA: TGCAGTGCTCCCCAGGGGACAGATACGCAGTATTTT.

There are many counts of this clonotype. The chain joins TRBV12-3 or TRBV12-4 to TRBJ1-2, with 7 bases lining up with TRBD1. The CDR3 is made up of 14 amino acids. J lost 8 bases, V lost 2 bases, and 8 bases had no gene match. The CDR3, as DNA: TGTGCCAGCAGTTTACGACAGGGTAATTTCGGCTACACCTTC. This codes for CASSLRQGNFGYTF.

The chain is built from TRBV2 and TRBJ2-2; TRBD1 might be the D (6 bases). V shed 7 bases and J shed 5 bases, with 17 bases lying between them. Germline lookup yields CDR1 SNHLY and CDR2 FYNNEI. The CDR3 extends over 15 amino acids. The CDR3 nucleotides are TGTGCCAGCATCCGGACAGTCCCGGCAACCGGGGAGCTGTTTTTT. This codes for CASIRTVPATGELFF.

The table lists this clonotype with a few counts. The chain uses TRBV7-9 and TRBJ1-5; TRBD1 is a possible D gene (5 bases). Germline V gene data show CDR1 as SEHNR and CDR2 as FQNEAQ (reference sequence). The CDR3 contains 15 residues. Trimming pared 6 bases from V and 1 base from J, leaving 13 bases between. The chain's CDR3 is CASSFVGGSNQPQHF. The CDR3 DNA is TGTGCCAGCAGTTTCGTCGGGGGGAGCAATCAGCCCCAGCATTTT.

The V gene is TRBV5-1, the J gene TRBJ2-5; TRBD2 might be the D (6 bases). V gave up 2 bases and J gave up 5 bases, with 19 bases separating them. In germline, CDR1 is SGHRS, CDR2 YFSETQ. The CDR3 is made up of 16 amino acids. The CDR3, as DNA: TGCGCCAGCAGCTTTGATGGGAGGCTCGAGGGGGAGACCCAGTACTTC. Translation gives CASSFDGRLEGETQYF.

This chain links TRBV6-1 with TRBJ1-6; D unclear. Germline V gene lookup returns CDR1 MNHNS and CDR2 SASEGT. The CDR3 has 15 amino acids. Trimming removed 2 bases from V and 8 bases from J, with 13 bases in between. CDR3 coding DNA: TGTGCCAGCAGTGAACTCCCCTCTGGGGATTCACCCCTCCACTTT. It yields the protein CASSELPSGDSPLHF.

The rearrangement joins TRBV7-9 to TRBJ1-6, with 12 bases identical to TRBD1. Germline V gene data show CDR1 as SEHNR and CDR2 as FQNEAQ (reference sequence). The CDR3 has 17 amino acids. The V gene end was trimmed by 1 base and the J gene end by 9 bases; junction bases not matched to a gene: 7. CDR3 nucleotide sequence: TGTGCCAGCAGCTTAGGTGGGGACAGGGGGCGAGCTTCACCCCTCCACTTT. Translating gives CASSLGGDRGRASPLHF.

This clonotype has ten or more counts. V and J are TRBV6-1 and TRBJ1-5; unclear D gene. The ends were cut back, 1 base at V and 0 bases at J, with 10 bases in the middle. Germline-derived CDR1 and CDR2 are MNHNS and SASEGT. This CDR3 is 16 amino acids long. The CDR3 region has the DNA TGTGCCAGCAGTGAAGTCCCCATCTATAGCAATCAGCCCCAGCATTTT. This encodes CASSEVPIYSNQPQHF.

The table lists this clonotype with many counts. The chain links TRBV28 to TRBJ1-2; D is ambiguous. Germline V gene lookup returns CDR1 MDHEN and CDR2 SYDVKM. Trimming removed 2 bases from V and 5 bases from J, with 6 bases in between. CDR3 length equals 12 residues. CDR3 sequence (DNA): TGTGCCAGCAGTTTAATGGGGTATGGCTACACCTTC. This translates into CASSLMGYGYTF.

This clonotype showed up many times. The chain couples TRBV20-1 to TRBJ1-2, with D hard to call. V lost 6 bases, J lost 3 bases, and 8 bases lay in between. The germline V gene has CDR1 DFQATT and CDR2 SNEGSKA (reference sequence). The CDR3 totals 11 residues. In DNA form, the CDR3 reads TGCAGTGCGGGAAGAGACTATGGCTACACCTTC. As protein: CSAGRDYGYTF.

In the case of this clonotype: It may be a read error: a sequence one base away is much more abundant. V gene TRBV11-3 combines with J gene TRBJ1-2; the D is unclear. Germline V CDR1 and CDR2: SGHNT, YENEEA. The CDR3 totals 12 residues. The CDR3 region is CVSSVNGLGYTF. The DNA for the CDR3 is TGTGTCAGCAGCGTTAATGGGCTTGGCTACACCTTC.

The chain couples TRBV28 to TRBJ2-7; 9 bases line up with TRBD1. Germline loops: CDR1 MDHEN, CDR2 SYDVKM. The CDR3 spans 15 residues. V lost 8 bases to trimming and J lost 1 base; unmatched junction nucleotides: 9. CDR3 DNA: TGTGCCAGCTCACCGCCCGGGACAGGGTCCTACGAGCAGTACTTC. It specifies CASSPPGTGSYEQYF.

There are many counts of this clonotype. This chain joins TRBV7-9 and TRBJ2-7; D is unclear. Trimming took off 1 base at V and 5 bases at J, with 3 bases between the two ends. The CDR3 has 11 amino acids. CDR1 SEHNR and CDR2 FQNEAQ come from the germline V gene (reference sequence). The CDR3: CASSLGDEQYF. The CDR3 DNA follows: TGTGCCAGCAGCTTAGGGGACGAGCAGTACTTC.

The genes are TRBV12-3 or TRBV12-4 and TRBJ2-1; D is perhaps TRBD2 (5 bases). The length of the CDR3 is 16 residues. Trimming removed 5 bases from V and 0 bases from J, with 14 bases in between. The CDR3 reads CASSGGWTASYNEQFF. The CDR3 region has the DNA TGTGCCAGCAGTGGCGGGTGGACTGCCTCCTACAATGAGCAGTTCTTC.

This clonotype was counted only a few times. The rearrangement joins TRBV15 to TRBJ2-5; 7 positions agree with TRBD2. The CDR3 spans 13 residues. The germline V gene encodes CDR1 LNHNV and CDR2 YYDKDF (reference sequence). With 5 bases clipped from V and 3 bases from J, the junction kept 3 bases outside the gene matches. The CDR3 spells CATSDGGKETQYF. The CDR3 DNA sequence: TGTGCCACCAGCGACGGGGGGAAAGAGACCCAGTACTTC.

The V and J genes are TRBV6-2 or TRBV6-3 and TRBJ2-3; 11 bases line up with TRBD1. Germline-derived CDR1 and CDR2 are MNHEY and SVGEGT. The CDR3 covers 18 residues. With 2 bases clipped from V and 2 bases from J, the junction kept 9 bases outside the gene matches. CDR3 nucleotides: TGTGCCAGCAGTTACCGCCTCGGACAGGGGGCTGTCACAGATACGCAGTATTTT. Protein sequence: CASSYRLGQGAVTDTQYF.

This clonotype has a handful of counts. The chain links TRBV27 to TRBJ1-6; no reliable D call. V was clipped by 3 bases and J by 1 base, with 7 bases between them. Germline V gives CDR1 MNHEY, CDR2 SMNVEV (reference sequence). This CDR3 contains 15 residues. CDR3 DNA sequence: TGTGCCAGCAGTTTCACGGGTTCCTATAATTCACCCCTCCACTTT. It codes for CASSFTGSYNSPLHF.

This clonotype was observed many times. The chain employs TRBV20-1 and TRBJ1-1, with no clear D. The CDR3 extends over 10 amino acids. CDR1 and CDR2 (germline): DFQATT, SNEGSKA (reference sequence). The CDR3 region has the DNA TGCATATGGTGGAACACTGAAGCTTTCTTT. Translated, it gives CIWWNTEAFF.

This clonotype has at least ten counts. The chain uses TRBV5-1 and TRBJ1-6, with a weak D call TRBD1 (5 bases). Deletions cut 4 bases from V and 7 bases from J, with 9 bases between. Germline V gene lookup returns CDR1 SGHRS and CDR2 YFSETQ. The CDR3 is made up of 13 amino acids. The CDR3 nucleotides read TGCGCCAGCAGCAGGGGTGAGAATTCACCCCTCCACTTT. This gives the protein CASSRGENSPLHF.

V is TRBV7-9 and J is TRBJ2-7; D may be TRBD1 (6 bases). The CDR3 runs to 14 residues. Germline V lookup: CDR1 SEHNR, CDR2 FQNEAQ (reference sequence). The V end lost 2 bases, the J end lost 0 bases, and 8 bases lay between the germline ends. CDR3 in amino acids: CASSLKGGSYEQYF. The CDR3 DNA follows: TGTGCCAGCAGCTTAAAAGGGGGCTCCTACGAGCAGTACTTC.

The chain has TRBV6-1 and TRBJ2-2, with 12 nucleotides matching TRBD1. Trimming at V came to 6 bases and at J to 4 bases, leaving 12 bases not matched to a gene. This CDR3 comprises 18 residues. Germline V lookup: CDR1 MNHNS, CDR2 SASEGT. The CDR3 loop reads CASRPPGGTGGSTGELFF. The CDR3 DNA sequence: TGTGCCAGCAGGCCTCCCGGGGGGACAGGGGGCAGCACCGGGGAGCTGTTTTTT.

This clonotype was counted at least ten times. V gene TRBV5-8 combines with J gene TRBJ1-1; 12 bases line up with TRBD1. Trimming at V came to 4 bases and at J to 5 bases, leaving 6 bases not matched to a gene. The CDR3 has 15 amino acids. The germline V gene has CDR1 SGHTS and CDR2 YDEGEE. The CDR3 loop is CASSAGQGAWTEAFF. The CDR3, as DNA: TGTGCCAGCAGCGCGGGACAGGGGGCATGGACTGAAGCTTTCTTT. Full variable domain (missing parts from reference TRBV5-8 and TRBJ1-1): EAGVTQSPTHLIKTRGQQATLRCSPISGHTSVYWYQQALGLGLQFLLWYDEGEERNRGNFPPRFSGRQFPNYSSELNVNALELEDSALYLCASSAGQGAWTEAFFGQGTRLTVV.

The table lists this clonotype with many counts. The rearrangement uses TRBV11-2 and TRBJ2-5, with 7 positions matching TRBD2. The germline gives CDR1 SGHAT, CDR2 FQNNGV. J gave up 5 bases and V 7 bases, and 13 bases lay outside the gene matches. This CDR3 spans 15 amino acids. The CDR3 spells CASIQTGAGWETQYF. In nucleotides, the CDR3 is TGTGCCAGCATCCAAACCGGAGCGGGGTGGGAGACCCAGTACTTC.